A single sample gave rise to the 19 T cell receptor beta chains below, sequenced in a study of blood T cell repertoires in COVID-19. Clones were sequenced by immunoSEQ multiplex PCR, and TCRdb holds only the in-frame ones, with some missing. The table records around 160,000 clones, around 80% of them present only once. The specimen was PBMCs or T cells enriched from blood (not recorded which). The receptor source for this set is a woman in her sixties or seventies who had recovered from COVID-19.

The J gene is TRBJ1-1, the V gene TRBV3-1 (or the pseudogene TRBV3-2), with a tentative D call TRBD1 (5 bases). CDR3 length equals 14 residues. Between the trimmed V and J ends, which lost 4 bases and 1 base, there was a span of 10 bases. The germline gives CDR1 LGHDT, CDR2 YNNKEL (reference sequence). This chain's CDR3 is CASSRLTGNTEAFF. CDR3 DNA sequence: TGTGCCAGCAGCCGCCTCACAGGGAACACTGAAGCTTTCTTT.

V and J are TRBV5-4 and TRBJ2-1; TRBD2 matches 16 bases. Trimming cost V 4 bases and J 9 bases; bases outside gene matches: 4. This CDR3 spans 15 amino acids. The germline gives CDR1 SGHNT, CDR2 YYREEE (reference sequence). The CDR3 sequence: CASSGGTSGGAEQFF. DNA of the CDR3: TGTGCCAGCAGCGGAGGGACTAGCGGGGGGGCTGAGCAGTTCTTC.

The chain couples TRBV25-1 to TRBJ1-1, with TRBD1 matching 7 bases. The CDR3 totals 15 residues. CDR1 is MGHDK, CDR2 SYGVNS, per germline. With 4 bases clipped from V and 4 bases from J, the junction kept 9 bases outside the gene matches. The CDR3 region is CASSALQGTGTEAFF. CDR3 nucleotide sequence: TGTGCCAGCAGTGCATTACAGGGGACGGGCACTGAAGCTTTCTTT.

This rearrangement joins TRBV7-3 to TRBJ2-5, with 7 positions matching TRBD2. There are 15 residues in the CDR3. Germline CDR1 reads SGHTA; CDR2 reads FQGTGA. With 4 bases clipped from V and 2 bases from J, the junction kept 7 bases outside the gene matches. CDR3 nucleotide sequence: TGTGCCAGCAGCTCAAGAGCGGGGCGACAAGAGACCCAGTACTTC. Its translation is CASSSRAGRQETQYF.

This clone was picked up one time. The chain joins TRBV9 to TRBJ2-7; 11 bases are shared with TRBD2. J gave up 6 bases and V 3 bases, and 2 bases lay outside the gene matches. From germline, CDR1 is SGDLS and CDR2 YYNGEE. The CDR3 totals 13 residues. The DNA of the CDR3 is TGTGCCAGCAGCGGTAGCGGGAGGGGCGAGCAGTACTTC. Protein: CASSGSGRGEQYF.

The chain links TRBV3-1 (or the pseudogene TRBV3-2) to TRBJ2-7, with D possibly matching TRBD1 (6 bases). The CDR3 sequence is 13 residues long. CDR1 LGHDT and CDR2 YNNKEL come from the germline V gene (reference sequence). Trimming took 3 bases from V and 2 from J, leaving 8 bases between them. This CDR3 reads CASSHTGPYEQYF. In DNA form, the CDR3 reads TGTGCCAGCAGCCACACAGGGCCCTACGAGCAGTACTTC.

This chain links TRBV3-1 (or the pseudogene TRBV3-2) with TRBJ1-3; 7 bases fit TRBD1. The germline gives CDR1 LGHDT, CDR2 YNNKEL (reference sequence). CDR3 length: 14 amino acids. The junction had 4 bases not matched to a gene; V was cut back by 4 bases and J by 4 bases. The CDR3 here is CASSPTGIGNTIYF. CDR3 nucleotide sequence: TGTGCCAGCAGCCCGACAGGGATCGGAAACACCATATATTTT.

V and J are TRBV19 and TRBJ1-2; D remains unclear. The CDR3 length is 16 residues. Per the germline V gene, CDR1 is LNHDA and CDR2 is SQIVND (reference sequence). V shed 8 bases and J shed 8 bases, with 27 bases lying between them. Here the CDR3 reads CASGETGSRFSGGYTF. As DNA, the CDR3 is TGTGCCAGTGGAGAAACGGGATCTCGTTTCTCGGGGGGCTACACCTTC.

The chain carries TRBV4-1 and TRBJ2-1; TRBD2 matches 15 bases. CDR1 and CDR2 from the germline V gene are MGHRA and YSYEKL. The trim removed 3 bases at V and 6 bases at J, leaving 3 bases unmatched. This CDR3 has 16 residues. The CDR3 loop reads CASSQEGLAGGNEQFF. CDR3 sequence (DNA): TGCGCCAGCAGCCAGGAGGGACTAGCGGGGGGCAATGAGCAGTTCTTC.

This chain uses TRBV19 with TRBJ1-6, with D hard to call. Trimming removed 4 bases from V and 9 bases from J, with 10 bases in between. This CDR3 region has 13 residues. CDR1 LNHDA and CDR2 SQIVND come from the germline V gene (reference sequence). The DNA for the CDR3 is TGTGCCAGTAGTACCTCCTCGGGTTCACCCCTCCACTTT. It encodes CASSTSSGSPLHF.

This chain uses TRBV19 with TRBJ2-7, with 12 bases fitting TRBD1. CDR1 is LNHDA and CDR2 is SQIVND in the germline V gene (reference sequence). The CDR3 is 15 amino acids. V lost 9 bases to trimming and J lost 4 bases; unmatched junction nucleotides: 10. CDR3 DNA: TGTGCCAGGGGATCCGGGACAGGGGGCAGGTACGAGCAGTACTTC. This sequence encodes CARGSGTGGRYEQYF.

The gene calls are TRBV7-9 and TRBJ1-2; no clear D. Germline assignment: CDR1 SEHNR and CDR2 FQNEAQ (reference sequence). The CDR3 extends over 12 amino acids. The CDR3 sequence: CVTGGNNYGYTF. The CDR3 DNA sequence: TGTGTTACCGGCGGAAATAACTATGGCTACACCTTC.

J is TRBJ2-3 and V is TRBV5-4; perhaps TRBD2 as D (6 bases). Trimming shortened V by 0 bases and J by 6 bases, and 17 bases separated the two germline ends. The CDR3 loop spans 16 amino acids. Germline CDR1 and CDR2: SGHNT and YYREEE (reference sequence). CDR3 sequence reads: CASSLGQNSRGDTQYF. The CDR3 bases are TGTGCCAGCAGCTTGGGGCAAAACTCCCGGGGGGATACGCAGTATTTT.

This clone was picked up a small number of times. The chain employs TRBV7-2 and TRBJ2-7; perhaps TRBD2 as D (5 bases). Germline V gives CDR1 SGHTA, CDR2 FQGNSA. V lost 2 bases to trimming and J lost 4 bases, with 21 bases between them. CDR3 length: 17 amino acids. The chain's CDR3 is CASSLSPNLETGYEQYF. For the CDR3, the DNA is TGTGCCAGCAGCTTAAGCCCCAATCTGGAGACGGGATACGAGCAGTACTTC.

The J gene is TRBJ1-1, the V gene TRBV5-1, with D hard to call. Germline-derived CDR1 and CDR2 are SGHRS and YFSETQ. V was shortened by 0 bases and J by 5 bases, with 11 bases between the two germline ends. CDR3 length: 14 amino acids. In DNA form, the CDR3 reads TGCGCCAGCAGCTTGGACGCGGGTACAACTGAAGCTTTCTTT. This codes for CASSLDAGTTEAFF.

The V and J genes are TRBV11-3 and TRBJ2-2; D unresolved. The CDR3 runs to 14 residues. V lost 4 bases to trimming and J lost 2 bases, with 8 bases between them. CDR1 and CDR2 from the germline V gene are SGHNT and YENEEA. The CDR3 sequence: CASSYRPNTGELFF. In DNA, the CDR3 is TGTGCCAGCAGCTACAGACCCAACACCGGGGAGCTGTTTTTT.

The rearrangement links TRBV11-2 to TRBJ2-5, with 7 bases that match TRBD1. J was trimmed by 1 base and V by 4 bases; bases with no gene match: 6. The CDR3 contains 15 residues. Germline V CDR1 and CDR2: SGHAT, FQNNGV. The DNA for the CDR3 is TGTGCCAGCAGCTACGCGCCAGGGGGCCAAGAGACCCAGTACTTC. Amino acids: CASSYAPGGQETQYF.

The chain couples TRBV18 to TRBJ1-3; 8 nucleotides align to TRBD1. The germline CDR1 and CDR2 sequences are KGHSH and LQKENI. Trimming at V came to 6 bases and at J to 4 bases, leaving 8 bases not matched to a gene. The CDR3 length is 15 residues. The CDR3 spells CASSAWDRPGNTIYF. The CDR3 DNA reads TGTGCCAGCTCCGCATGGGACAGGCCAGGAAACACCATATATTTT.

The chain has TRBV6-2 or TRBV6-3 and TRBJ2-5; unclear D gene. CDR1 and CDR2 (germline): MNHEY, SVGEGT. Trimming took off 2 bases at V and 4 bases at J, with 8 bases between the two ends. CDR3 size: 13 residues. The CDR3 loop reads CASSYKRGETQYF. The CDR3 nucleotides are TGTGCCAGCAGTTACAAGCGAGGAGAGACCCAGTACTTC.